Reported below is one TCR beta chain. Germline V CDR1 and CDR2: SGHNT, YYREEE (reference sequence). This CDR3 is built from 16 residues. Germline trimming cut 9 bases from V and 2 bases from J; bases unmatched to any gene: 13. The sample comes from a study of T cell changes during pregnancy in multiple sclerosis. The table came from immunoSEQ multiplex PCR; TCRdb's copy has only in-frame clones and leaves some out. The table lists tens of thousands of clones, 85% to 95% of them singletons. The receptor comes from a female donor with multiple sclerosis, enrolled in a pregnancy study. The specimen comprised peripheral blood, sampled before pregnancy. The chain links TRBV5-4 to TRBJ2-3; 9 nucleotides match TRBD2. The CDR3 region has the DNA TGTGCCACCCGAGTAGCGGGGGCCATTACCACAGATACGCAGTATTTT. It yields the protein CATRVAGAITTDTQYF.